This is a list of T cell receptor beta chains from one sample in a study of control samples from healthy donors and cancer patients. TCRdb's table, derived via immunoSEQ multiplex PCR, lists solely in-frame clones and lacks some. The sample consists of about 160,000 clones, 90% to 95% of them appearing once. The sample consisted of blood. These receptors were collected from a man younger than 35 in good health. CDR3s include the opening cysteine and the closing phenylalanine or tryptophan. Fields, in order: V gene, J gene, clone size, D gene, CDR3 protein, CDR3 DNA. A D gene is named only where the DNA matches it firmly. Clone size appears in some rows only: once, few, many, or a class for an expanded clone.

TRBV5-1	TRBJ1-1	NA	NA	CASSLTRLGTEAFF	TGCGCCAGCAGCTTGACGCGGCTGGGCACTGAAGCTTTCTTT
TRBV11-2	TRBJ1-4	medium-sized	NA	CASSLGARTNEKLFF	TGTGCCAGCAGCTTAGGGGCCAGAACTAATGAAAAACTGTTTTTT
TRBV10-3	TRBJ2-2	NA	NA	CAISVGRDTGELFF	TGTGCCATCAGTGTCGGACGGGACACCGGGGAGCTGTTTTTT
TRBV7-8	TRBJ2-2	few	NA	CASRTMGGANTGELFF	TGTGCCAGCAGGACAATGGGGGGCGCGAACACCGGGGAGCTGTTTTTT
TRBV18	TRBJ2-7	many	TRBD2	CASSPAGTSGYEQYF	TGTGCCAGCTCCCCGGCGGGGACTAGCGGCTACGAGCAGTACTTC
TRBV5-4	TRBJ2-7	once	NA	CASSLAQGSYEQYF	TGTGCCAGCAGCTTGGCCCAGGGCTCTTACGAGCAGTACTTC
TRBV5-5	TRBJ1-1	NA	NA	CASSPSSMNTEAFF	TGTGCCAGCAGTCCATCAAGCATGAACACTGAAGCTTTCTTT
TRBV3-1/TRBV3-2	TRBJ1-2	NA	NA	CASSPQSYYGYTF	TGTGCCAGCAGCCCACAATCCTATTATGGCTACACCTTC
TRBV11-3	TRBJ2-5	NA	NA	CASSLGSAGEETQYF	TGTGCCAGCAGCTTAGGGTCGGCAGGCGAAGAGACCCAGTACTTC
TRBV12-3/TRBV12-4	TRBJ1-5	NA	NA	CASSSTRGQPQHF	TGTGCCAGCAGTAGTACGAGGGGTCAGCCCCAGCATTTT
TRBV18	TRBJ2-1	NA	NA	CASSRETDYNEQFF	TGTGCCAGCTCACGTGAGACGGACTACAATGAGCAGTTCTTC
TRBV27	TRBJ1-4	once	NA	CASSLWGVAEKLFF	TGTGCCAGCAGTTTATGGGGGGTGGCTGAAAAACTGTTTTTT
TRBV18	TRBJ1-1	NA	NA	CASSPLGHLGTEAFF	TGTGCCAGCTCACCACTAGGACACTTGGGCACTGAAGCTTTCTTT
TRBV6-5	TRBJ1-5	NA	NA	CASSYRRLGPQHF	TGTGCCAGCAGTTACAGGCGTTTAGGGCCCCAGCATTTT
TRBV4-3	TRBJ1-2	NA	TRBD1	CASGQDRGRGYYGYTF	TGCGCCAGCGGCCAAGATCGGGGCAGGGGGTATTATGGCTACACCTTC
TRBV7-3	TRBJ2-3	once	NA	CASSSSGRLTDTQYF	TGTGCCAGCAGTTCCTCGGGACGGTTGACAGATACGCAGTATTTT
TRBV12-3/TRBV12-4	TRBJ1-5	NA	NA	CASSFRGNQPQHF	TGTGCCAGCAGTTTCCGTGGCAATCAGCCCCAGCATTTT
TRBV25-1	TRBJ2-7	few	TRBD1	CAPGTGGICEQYF	TGTGCTCCAGGGACAGGGGGAATCTGCGAGCAGTACTTC
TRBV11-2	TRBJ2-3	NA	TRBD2	CASSFSPGLAEDTQYF	TGTGCCAGCAGCTTCAGCCCGGGACTAGCGGAAGATACGCAGTATTTT
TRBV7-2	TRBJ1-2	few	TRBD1	CASSVPGTGLGYTF	TGTGCCAGCAGTGTGCCCGGGACAGGCTTAGGCTACACCTTC
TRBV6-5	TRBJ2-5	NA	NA	CASSYSFRAKETQYF	TGTGCCAGCAGTTACTCGTTTAGGGCAAAAGAGACCCAGTACTTC
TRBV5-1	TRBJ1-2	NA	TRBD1	CASSSSGGEYGYTF	TGCGCCAGCAGCTCTTCAGGGGGCGAGTATGGCTACACCTTC
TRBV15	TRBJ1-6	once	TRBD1	CATSSDPTGGTGSPLHF	TGTGCCACCAGCAGCGATCCGACAGGGGGAACGGGTTCACCCCTCCACTTT
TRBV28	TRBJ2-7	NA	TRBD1	CASRNRGSRDEQYF	TGTGCCAGTAGAAACAGGGGCTCCCGCGACGAGCAGTACTTC
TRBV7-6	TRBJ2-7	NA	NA	CASSLGQGDGYEQYF	TGTGCCAGCAGCTTAGGGCAGGGTGACGGGTACGAGCAGTACTTC
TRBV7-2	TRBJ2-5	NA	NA	CASSFGTSRGVAQYF	TGTGCCAGCAGCTTCGGGACCTCCCGCGGGGTGGCCCAGTACTTC
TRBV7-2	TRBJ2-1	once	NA	CASSLYGRERGHEQFF	TGTGCCAGCAGCTTATACGGCCGTGAGAGGGGCCATGAGCAGTTCTTC
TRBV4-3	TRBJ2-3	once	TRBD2	CASSQTSGRTDTQYF	TGCGCCAGCAGCCAGACTAGCGGGAGAACAGATACGCAGTATTTT
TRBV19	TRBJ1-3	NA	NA	CASSIFGTISPGNTIYF	TGTGCCAGTAGTATCTTCGGGACCATTTCCCCCGGAAACACCATATATTTT
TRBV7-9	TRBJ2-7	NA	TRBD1	CASSLGQNDRAEQYF	TGTGCCAGCAGCTTAGGACAGAACGACAGGGCCGAGCAGTACTTC
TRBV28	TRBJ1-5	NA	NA	CASSLQGPRNQPQHF	TGTGCCAGCAGCCTTCAGGGGCCGCGCAATCAGCCCCAGCATTTT